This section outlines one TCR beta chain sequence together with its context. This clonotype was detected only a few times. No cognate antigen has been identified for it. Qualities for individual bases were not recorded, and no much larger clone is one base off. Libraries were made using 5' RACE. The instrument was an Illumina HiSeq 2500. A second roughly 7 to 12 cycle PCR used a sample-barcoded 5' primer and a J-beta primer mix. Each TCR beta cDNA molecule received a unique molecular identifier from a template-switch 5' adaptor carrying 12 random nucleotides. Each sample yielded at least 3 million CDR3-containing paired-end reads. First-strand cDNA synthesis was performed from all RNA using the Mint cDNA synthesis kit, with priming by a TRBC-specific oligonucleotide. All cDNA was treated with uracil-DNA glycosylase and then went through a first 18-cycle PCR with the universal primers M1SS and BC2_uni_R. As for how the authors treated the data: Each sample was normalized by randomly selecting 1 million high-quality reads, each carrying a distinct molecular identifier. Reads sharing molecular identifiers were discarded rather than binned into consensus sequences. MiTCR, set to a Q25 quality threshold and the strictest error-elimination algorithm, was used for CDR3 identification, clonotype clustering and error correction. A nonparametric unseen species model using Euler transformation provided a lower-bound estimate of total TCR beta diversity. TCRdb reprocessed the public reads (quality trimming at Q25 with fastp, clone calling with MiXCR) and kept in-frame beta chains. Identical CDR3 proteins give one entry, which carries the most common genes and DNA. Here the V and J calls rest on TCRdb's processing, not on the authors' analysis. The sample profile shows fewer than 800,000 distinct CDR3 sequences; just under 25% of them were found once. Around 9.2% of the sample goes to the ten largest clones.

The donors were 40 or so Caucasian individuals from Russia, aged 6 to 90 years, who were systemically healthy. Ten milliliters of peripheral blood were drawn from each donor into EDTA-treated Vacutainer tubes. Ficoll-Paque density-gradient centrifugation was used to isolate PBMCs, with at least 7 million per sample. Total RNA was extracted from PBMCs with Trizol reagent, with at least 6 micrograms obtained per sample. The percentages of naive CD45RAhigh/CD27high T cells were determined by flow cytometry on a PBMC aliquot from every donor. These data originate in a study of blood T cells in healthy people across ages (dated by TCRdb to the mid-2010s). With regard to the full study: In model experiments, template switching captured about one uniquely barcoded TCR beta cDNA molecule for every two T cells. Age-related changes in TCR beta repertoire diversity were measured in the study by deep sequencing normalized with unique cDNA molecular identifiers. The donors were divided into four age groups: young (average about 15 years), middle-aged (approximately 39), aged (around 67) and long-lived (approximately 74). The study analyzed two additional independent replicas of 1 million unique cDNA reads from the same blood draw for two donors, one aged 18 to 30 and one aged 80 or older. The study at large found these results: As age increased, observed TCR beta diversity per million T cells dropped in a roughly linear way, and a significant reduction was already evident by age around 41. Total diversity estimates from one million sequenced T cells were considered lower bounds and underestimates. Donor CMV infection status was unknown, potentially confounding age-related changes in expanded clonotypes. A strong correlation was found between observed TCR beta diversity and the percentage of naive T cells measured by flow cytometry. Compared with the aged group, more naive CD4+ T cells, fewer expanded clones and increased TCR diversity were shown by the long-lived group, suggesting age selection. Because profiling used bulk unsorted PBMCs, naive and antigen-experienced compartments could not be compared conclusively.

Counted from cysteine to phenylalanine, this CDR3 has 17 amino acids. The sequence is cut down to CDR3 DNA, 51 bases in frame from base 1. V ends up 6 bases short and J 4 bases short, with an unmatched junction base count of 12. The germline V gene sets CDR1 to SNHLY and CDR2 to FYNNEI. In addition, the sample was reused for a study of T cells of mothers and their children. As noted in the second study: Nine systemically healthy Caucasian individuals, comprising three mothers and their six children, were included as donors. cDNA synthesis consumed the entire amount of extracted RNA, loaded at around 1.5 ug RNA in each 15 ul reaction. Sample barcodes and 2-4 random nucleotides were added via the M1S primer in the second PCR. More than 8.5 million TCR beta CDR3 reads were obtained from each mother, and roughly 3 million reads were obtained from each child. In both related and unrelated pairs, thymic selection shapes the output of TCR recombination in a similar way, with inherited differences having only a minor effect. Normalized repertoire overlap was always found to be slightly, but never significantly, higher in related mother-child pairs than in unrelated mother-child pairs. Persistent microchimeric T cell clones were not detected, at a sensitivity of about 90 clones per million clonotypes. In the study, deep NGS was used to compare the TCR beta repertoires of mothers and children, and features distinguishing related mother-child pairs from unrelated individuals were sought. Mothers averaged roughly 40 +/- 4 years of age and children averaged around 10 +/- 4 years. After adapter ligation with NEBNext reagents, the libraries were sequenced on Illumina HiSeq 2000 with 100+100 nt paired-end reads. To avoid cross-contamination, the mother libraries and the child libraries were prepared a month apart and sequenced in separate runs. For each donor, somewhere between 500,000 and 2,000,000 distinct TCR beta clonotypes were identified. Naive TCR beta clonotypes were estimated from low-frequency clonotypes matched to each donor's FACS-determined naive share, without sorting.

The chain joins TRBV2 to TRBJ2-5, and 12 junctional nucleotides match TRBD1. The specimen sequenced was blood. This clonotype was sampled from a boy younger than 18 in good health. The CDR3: CASSPGTGGGIAETQYF. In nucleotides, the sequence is TGTGCCAGCAGCCCCGGGACAGGGGGCGGGATAGCAGAGACCCAGTACTTC.